The subject of this entry is one T cell receptor (beta chain). The source of the sample is a study of CDR3 diversity in severe acne. Trimming left V 4 bases short and J 7 bases short, with 16 bases between. The CDR3 extends over 15 amino acids. The germline gives CDR1 SGHDN, CDR2 FVKESK. One entry per CDR3 protein, called by TCRdb with MiXCR from the PCR reads. The sample contains 90,000 or so distinct CDR3 sequences, approximately 52% of which appear only once. The chain is built from TRBV14 and TRBJ2-2, with TRBD2 as a possible D gene (6 bases). This clonotype was obtained from a male donor in good health, serving as a control. The specimen sequenced was blood. CDR3 nucleotides: TGTGCCAGCAGCCCTTTGGGGGGATTCATCGGGGAGCTGTTTTTT. Its protein is CASSPLGGFIGELFF.